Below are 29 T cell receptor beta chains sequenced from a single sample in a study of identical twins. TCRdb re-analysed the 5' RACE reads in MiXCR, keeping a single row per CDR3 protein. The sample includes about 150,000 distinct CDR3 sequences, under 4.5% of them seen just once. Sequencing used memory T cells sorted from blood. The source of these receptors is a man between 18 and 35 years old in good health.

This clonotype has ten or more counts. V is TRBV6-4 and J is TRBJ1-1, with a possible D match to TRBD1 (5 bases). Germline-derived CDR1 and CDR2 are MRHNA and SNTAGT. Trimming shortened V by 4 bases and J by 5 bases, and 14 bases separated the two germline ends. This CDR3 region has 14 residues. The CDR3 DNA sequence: TGTGCCAGCAGTGTGGACGCAGGGTTGACTGAAGCTTTCTTT. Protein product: CASSVDAGLTEAFF.

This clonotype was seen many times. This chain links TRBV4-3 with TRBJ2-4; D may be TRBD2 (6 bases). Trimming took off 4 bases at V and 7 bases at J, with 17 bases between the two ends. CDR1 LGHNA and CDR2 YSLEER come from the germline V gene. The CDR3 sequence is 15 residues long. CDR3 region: CASSREGGGVNIQYF. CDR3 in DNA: TGCGCCAGCAGCCGAGAGGGTGGAGGGGTGAACATTCAGTACTTC.

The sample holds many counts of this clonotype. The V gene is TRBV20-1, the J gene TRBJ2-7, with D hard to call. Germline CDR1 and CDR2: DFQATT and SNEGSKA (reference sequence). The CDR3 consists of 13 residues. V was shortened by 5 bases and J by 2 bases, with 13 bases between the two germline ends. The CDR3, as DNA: TGCAGTGCTGGACCCCGGAGCACCTACGAGCAGTACTTC. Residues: CSAGPRSTYEQYF.

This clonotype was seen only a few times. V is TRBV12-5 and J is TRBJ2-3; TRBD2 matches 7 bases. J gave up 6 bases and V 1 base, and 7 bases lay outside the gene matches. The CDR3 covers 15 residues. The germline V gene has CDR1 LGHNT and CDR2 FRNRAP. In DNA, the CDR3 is TGTGCTAGTGGTTTGGGCCTAGCGGTCAGGGATACGCAGTATTTT. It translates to CASGLGLAVRDTQYF.

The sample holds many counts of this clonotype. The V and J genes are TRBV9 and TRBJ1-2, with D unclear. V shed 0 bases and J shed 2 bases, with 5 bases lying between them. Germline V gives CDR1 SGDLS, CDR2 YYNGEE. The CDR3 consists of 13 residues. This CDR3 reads CASSVATNYGYTF. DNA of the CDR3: TGTGCCAGCAGCGTAGCTACAAACTATGGCTACACCTTC.

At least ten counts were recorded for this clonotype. The CDR3 nucleotides read TGTGCCAGCAGCGTAGGGGCGGGGGGAGGCCCCTACAATGAGCAGTTCTTC. It specifies CASSVGAGGGPYNEQFF. The chain links TRBV9 to TRBJ2-1, with 8 bases that match TRBD2. V lost 0 bases and J lost 2; bases outside the gene matches: 7. Germline CDR1 reads SGDLS; CDR2 reads YYNGEE. The CDR3 contains 17 residues.

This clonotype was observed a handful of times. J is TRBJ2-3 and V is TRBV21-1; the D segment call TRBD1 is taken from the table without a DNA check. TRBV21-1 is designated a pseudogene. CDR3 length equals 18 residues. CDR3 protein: CASSPPDRGLSFTDTQYF. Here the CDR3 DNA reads TGTGCCAGCAGCCCCCCCGACAGGGGGCTATCATTCACAGATACGCAGTATTTT.

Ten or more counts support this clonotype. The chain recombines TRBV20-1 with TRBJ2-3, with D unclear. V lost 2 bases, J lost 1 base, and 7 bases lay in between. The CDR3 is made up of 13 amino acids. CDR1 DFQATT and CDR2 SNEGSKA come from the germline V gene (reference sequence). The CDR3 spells CSARLPGTDTQYF. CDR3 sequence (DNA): TGCAGTGCTAGACTGCCTGGCACAGATACGCAGTATTTT.

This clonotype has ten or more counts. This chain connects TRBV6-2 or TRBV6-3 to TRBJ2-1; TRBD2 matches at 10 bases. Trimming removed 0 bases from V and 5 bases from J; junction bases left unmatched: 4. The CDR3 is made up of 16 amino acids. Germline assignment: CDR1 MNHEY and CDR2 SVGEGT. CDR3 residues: CASSYSPGLANNEQFF. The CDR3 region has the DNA TGTGCCAGCAGTTACTCTCCGGGACTAGCGAACAATGAGCAGTTCTTC.

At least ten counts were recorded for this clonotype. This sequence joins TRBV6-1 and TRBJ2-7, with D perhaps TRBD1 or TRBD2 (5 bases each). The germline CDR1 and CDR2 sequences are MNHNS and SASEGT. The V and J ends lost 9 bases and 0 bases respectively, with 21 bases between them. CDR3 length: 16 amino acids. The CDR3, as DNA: TGTGCCAGTAGCCTTACGGGGCTGCAAAGCTCCTACGAGCAGTACGTC. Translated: CASSLTGLQSSYEQYV.

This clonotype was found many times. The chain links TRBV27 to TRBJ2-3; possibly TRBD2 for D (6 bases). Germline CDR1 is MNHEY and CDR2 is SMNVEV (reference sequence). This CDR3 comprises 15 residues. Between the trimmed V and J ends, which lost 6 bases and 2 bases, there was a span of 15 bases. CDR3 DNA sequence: TGTGCCAGCAGAAGAACGGGGGAACCCACAGATACGCAGTATTTT. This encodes CASRRTGEPTDTQYF.

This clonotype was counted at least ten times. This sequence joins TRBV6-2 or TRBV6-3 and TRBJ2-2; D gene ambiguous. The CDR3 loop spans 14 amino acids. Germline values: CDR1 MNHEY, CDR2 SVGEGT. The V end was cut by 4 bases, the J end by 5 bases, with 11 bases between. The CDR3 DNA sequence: TGTGCCAGCAGTTCCCAACTGGGGACCGGGGAGCTGTTTTTT. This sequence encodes CASSSQLGTGELFF.

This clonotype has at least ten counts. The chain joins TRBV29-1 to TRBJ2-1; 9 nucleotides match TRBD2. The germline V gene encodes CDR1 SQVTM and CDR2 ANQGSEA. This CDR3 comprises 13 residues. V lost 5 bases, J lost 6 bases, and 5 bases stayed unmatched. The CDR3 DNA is TGCAGCGTTTATCTAGCGGGGATCAATGAGCAGTTCTTC. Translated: CSVYLAGINEQFF.

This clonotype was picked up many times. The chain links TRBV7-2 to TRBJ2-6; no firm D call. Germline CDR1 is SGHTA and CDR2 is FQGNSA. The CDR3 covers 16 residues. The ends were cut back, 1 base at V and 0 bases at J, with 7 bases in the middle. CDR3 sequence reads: CASSLGPFSGANVLTF. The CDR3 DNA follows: TGTGCCAGCAGCTTAGGTCCGTTCTCTGGGGCCAACGTCCTGACTTTC.

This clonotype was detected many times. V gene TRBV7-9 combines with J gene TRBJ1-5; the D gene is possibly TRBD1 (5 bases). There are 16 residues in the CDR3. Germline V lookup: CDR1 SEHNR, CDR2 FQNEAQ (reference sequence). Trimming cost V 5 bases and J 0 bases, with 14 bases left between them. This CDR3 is CASSPDRGYSNQPQHF. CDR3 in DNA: TGTGCCAGCAGCCCAGACAGAGGCTATAGCAATCAGCCCCAGCATTTT.

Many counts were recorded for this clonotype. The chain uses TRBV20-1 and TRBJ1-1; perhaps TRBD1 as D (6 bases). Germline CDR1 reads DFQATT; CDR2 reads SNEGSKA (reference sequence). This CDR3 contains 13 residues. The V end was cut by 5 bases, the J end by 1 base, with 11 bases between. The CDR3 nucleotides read TGCAGTGCTCCTGGACAGACGAACACTGAAGCTTTCTTT. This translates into CSAPGQTNTEAFF.

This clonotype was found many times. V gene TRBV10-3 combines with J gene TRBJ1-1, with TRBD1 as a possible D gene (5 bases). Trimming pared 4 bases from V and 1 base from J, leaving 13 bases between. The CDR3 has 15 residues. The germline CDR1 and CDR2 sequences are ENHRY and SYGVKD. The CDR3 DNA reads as TGTGCCATCAGTGGACAAAGACAGAGGAACACTGAAGCTTTCTTT. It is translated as CAISGQRQRNTEAFF.

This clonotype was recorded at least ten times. This chain's CDR3 is CASSTRTGRLGANVLTF. As DNA, the CDR3 is TGTGCCAGCAGCACCCGGACGGGGAGGTTAGGGGCCAACGTCCTGACTTTC. The V call is TRBV28, the J call TRBJ2-6, with D possibly being TRBD2 (6 bases). Per the germline V gene, CDR1 is MDHEN and CDR2 is SYDVKM. The CDR3 contains 17 residues. V dropped 6 bases and J dropped 4 bases, with 19 bases sitting between them.

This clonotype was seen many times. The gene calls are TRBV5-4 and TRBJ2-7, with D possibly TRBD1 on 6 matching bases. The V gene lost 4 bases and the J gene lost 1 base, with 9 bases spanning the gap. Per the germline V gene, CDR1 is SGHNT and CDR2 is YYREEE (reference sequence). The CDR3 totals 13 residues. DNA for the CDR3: TGTGCCAGCAGCGATACAGGGTCCTACGAGCAGTACGTC. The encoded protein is CASSDTGSYEQYV.

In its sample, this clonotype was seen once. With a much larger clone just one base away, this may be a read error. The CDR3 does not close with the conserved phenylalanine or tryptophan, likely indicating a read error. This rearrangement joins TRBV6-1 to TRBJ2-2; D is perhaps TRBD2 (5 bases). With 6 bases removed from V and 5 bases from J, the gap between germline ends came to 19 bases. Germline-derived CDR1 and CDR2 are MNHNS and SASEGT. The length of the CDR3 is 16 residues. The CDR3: CASRGAVTRGTGELFS. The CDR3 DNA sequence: TGTGCCAGCAGAGGTGCTGTAACTAGAGGGACCGGGGAGCTGTTTTCT.

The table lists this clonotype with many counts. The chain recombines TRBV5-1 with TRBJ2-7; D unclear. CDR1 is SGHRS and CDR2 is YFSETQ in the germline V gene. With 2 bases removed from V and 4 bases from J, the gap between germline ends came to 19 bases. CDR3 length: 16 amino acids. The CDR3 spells CASSFQRALGRYEQYF. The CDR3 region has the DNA TGCGCCAGCAGCTTTCAAAGAGCGCTAGGAAGGTACGAGCAGTACTTC.

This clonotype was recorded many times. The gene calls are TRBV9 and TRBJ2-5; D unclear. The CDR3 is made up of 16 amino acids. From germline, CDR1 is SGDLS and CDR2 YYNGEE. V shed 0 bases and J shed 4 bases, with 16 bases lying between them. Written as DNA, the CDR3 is TGTGCCAGCAGCGTAGGATCTGGAGTAGTTATAGAGACCCAGTACTTC. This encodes CASSVGSGVVIETQYF.

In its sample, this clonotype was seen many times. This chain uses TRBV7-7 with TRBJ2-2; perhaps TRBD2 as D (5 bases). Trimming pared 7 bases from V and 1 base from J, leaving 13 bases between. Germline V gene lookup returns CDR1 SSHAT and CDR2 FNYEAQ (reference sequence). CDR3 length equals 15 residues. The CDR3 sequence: CASTPIAGNTGELFF. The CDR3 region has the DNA TGTGCCAGCACCCCCATTGCGGGGAACACCGGGGAGCTGTTTTTT.

The CDR3 DNA sequence: TGCGCCAGCAGCTTTGAGGGGGCTCAGCCCCAGCATTTT. Translating it yields CASSFEGAQPQHF. The chain carries TRBV5-1 and TRBJ1-5; 7 bases line up with TRBD1. The V and J ends lost 2 bases and 6 bases, in that order; junction bases with no gene match: 2. Germline CDR1 SGHRS, CDR2 YFSETQ. The CDR3 is 13 residues long.

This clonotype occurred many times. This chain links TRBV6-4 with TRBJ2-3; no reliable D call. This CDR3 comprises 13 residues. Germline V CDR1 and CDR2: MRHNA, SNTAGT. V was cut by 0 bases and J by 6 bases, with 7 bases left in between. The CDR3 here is CASSDSAADTQYF. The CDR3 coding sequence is TGTGCCAGCAGTGACTCAGCTGCCGATACGCAGTATTTT.

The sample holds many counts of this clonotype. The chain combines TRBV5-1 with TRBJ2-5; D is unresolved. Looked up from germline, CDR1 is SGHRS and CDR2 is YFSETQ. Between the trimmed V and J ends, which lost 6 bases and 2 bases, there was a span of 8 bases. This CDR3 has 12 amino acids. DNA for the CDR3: TGCGCCAGCACGGCAGAGCAAGAGACCCAGTACTTC. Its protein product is CASTAEQETQYF.

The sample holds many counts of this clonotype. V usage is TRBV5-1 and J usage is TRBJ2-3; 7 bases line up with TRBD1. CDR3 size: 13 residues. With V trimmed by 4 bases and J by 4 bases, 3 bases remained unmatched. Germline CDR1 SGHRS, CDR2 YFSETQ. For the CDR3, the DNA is TGCGCCAGCAGCACGCAGGGGGCAGATACGCAGTATTTT. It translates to CASSTQGADTQYF.

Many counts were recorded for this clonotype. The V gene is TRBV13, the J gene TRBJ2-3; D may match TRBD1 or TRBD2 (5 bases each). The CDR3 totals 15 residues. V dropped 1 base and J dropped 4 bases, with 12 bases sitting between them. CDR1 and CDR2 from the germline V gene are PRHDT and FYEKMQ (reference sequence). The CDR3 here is CASSLAGTLADTQYF. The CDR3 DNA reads TGTGCCAGCAGCTTAGCGGGGACCCTCGCAGATACGCAGTATTTT. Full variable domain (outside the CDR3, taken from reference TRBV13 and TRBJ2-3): AAGVIQSPRHLIKEKRETATLKCYPIPRHDTVYWYQQGPGQDPQFLISFYEKMQSDKGSIPDRFSAQQFSDYHSELNMSSLELGDSALYFCASSLAGTLADTQYFGPGTRLTVL.

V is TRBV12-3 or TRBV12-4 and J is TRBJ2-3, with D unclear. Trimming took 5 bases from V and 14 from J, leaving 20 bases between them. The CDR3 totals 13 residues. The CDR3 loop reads CASSLPREQERYF. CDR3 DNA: TGTGCCAGCAGTCTACCTAGAGAACAAGAGCGGTATTTT.